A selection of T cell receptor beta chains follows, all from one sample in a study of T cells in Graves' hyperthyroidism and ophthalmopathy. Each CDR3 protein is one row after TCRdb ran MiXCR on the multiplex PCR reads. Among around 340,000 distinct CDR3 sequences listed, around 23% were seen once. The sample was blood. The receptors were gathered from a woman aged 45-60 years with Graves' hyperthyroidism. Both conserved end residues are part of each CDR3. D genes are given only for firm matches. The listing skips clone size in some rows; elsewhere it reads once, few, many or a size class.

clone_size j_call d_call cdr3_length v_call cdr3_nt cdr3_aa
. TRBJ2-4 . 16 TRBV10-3 TGTGCCATCAGTGATAGGGCGGGGATCGCCAAAAACATTCAGTACTTC CAISDRAGIAKNIQYF
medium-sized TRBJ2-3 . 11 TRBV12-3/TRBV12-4 TGTGCCAGCAGATCCACAGATACGCAGTATTTT CASRSTDTQYF
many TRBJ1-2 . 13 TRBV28 TGTGCCAGCAGTTCAGATCCCCCCTATGGCTACACCTTC CASSSDPPYGYTF
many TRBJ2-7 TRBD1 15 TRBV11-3 TGTGCCAGCAGCTTAGTAGGACAGGGGTACTACGAGCAGTACTTC CASSLVGQGYYEQYF
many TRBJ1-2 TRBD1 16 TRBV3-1 TGTGCCAGCAGCCGCCGCTCGGGACAGTCGCTTTATGGCTACACCTTC CASSRRSGQSLYGYTF
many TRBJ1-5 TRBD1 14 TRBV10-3 TGTGCCATCACTAGTGCAGGGGGCGGTCAGCCCCAGCATTTT CAITSAGGGQPQHF
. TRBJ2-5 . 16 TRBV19 TGTGCCAGTAGTACCCAGAGAGGGTCCATCCAAGAGACCCAGTACTTC CASSTQRGSIQETQYF
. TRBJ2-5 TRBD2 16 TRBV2 TGTGCCAGCAGTTCCAATAGCGGGGGGCCGCGAGAGACCCAGTACTTC CASSSNSGGPRETQYF
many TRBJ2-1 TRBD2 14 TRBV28 TGTGCCAGCCGTAGCGGGGGGGCTTACAATGAGCAGTTCTTC CASRSGGAYNEQFF
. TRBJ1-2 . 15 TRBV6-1 TGTGCCAGCAGTCCCCCAGGGGTCGCTAACTATGGCTACACCTTC CASSPPGVANYGYTF
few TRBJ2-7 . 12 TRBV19 TGTGCCAGTAGTACCGCGCGCTACGAGCAGTACTTC CASSTARYEQYF
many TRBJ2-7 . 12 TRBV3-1 TGTGCCAGCAGCTCAAGGTCCTACGAGCAGTACTTC CASSSRSYEQYF
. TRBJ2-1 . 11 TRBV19 TGTGCCAGTAGTATTACGGGGAAGCAGTTCTTC CASSITGKQFF
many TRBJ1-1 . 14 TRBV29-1 TGCAGCGTTGCCCCGGCGGTTACGAACACTGAAGCTTTCTTT CSVAPAVTNTEAFF
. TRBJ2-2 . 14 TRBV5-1 TGCGCCAGCAGCTTGGCTAGCGAAGTCGGGGAGCTGTTTTTT CASSLASEVGELFF
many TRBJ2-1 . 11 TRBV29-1 TGCAGCTATATGAGCGGCAATGAGCAGTTCTTC CSYMSGNEQFF
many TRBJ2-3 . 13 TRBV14 TGTGCCAGCAGCCGCAATCTAGGGGAGACGCAGTATTTT CASSRNLGETQYF
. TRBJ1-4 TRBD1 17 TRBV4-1 TGCGCCAGCAGCCCCCGGGACAGGGGGCTAAGTAATGAAAAACTGTTTTTT CASSPRDRGLSNEKLFF
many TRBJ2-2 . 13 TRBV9 TGTGCCAGCAGCTCCCAGTTGGCCGGGGAGCTGTTTTTT CASSSQLAGELFF
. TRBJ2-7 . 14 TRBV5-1 TGCGCCAGCAGCTTCCGGGACGGTGACTACGAGCAGTACTTC CASSFRDGDYEQYF
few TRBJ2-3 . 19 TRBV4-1 TGCGCCAGCAGCCAAAATACGGGGGCAGGGGACACTAGCACAGATACGCAGTATTTT CASSQNTGAGDTSTDTQYF
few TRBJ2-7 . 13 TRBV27 TGTGCCAGCAGTCCAGCGGGCCCAGCCGAGCAGTACTTC CASSPAGPAEQYF
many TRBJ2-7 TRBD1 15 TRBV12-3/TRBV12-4 TGTGCCAGCAGCCAGGACAGGACCCTCTCCTACGAGCAGTACTTC CASSQDRTLSYEQYF
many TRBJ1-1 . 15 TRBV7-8 TGTGCCAGCAGCTTAGAATCATTTAGAAACACTGAAGCTTTCTTT CASSLESFRNTEAFF
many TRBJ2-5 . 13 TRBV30 TGTGCCTGGAGTGGGCAGGGCCAAGAGACCCAGTACTTC CAWSGQGQETQYF
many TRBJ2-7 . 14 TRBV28 TGTGCCAGCAGTCCTCGGGACCTCCCCTACGAGCAGTACTTC CASSPRDLPYEQYF
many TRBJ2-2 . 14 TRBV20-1 TGCAGTGCTAGTGGCACCTCGAACACCGGGGAGCTGTTTTTT CSASGTSNTGELFF
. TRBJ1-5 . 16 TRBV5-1 TGCGCCAGCAGCTACCCGGGATCAGCCCTTGGGCGGCCCCAGCATTTT CASSYPGSALGRPQHF
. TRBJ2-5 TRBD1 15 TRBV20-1 TGCAGTGCTAGAGCCGGGACAGGGTTAACAGAGACCCAGTACTTC CSARAGTGLTETQYF
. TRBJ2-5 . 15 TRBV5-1 TGCGCCAGCAGCTTGGATCCAGGACCACAAGAGACCCAGTACTTC CASSLDPGPQETQYF
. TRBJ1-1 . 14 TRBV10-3 TGTGCCATCAGGCGACAGGAGATGAACACTGAAGCTTTCTTT CAIRRQEMNTEAFF
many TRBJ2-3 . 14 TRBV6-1 TGTGCCAGCAGCCCTAGGACTGGCACAGATACGCAGTATTTT CASSPRTGTDTQYF
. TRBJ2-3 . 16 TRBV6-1 TGTGCCAGCCGGATATCAGGGGCCCGTTTCACAGATACGCAGTATTTT CASRISGARFTDTQYF
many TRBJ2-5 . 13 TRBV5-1 TGCGCCAGCAGCTTAGGGGACCAAGAGACCCAGTACTTC CASSLGDQETQYF
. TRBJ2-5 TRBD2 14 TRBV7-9 TGTGCCAGCAGCTTAGTTAGCGGGGGAGAGACCCAGTACTTC CASSLVSGGETQYF
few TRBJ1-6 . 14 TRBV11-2 TGTGCCAGCAGCTACAGAGTCTATAATTCACCCCTCCACTTT CASSYRVYNSPLHF
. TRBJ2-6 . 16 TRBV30 TGTGCCTGGAAGAGGGGCAGCCGCTCTGGGGCCAACGTCCTGACTTTC CAWKRGSRSGANVLTF
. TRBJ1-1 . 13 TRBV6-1 TGTGCCAGCAGCGCTGAGGGGAGGACTGAAGCTTTCTTT CASSAEGRTEAFF
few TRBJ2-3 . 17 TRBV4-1 TGCGCCAGCAGCCAACGCCTAGGTGGAGCTAGCACAGATACGCAGTATTTT CASSQRLGGASTDTQYF
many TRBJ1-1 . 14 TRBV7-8 TGTGCCAGCAGCTTAGTGAGGGGGAACACTGAAGCTTTCTTT CASSLVRGNTEAFF
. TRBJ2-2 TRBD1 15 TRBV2 TGTGCCAGCAGGGAGGACAGGGCAAACACCGGGGAGCTGCTTTTT CASREDRANTGELLF
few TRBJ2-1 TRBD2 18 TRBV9 TGTGCCAGCAGCCCTGCTGTACTAGCGGGAGGGCCAAGGAATGAGCAGTTCTTC CASSPAVLAGGPRNEQFF
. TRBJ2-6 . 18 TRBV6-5 TGTGCCAGCAGTTACTCGATTACAGGGAGTTCTGGGGCCAACGTCCTGACTTTC CASSYSITGSSGANVLTF
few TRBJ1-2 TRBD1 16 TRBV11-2 TGTGCCAGCAGCTTAAACCATGAGACAGGGCGCTATGGCTACACCTTC CASSLNHETGRYGYTF
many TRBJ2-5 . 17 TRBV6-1 TGTGCCAGCAGTGAGCCCTCCTGGAGGGGCATAGAAGAGACCCAGTACTTC CASSEPSWRGIEETQYF
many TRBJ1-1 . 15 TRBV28 TGTGCCAGCAGATTCTTAGAGACTTGGAACACTGAAGCTTTCTTT CASRFLETWNTEAFF
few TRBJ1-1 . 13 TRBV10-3 TGTGCCATCAGTGAGGTCCGGGACACTGAAGCTTTCTTT CAISEVRDTEAFF
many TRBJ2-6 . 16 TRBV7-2 TGTGCCAGCAGCTTAGGGAGTCACTCTGGGGCCAACGTCCTGACTTTC CASSLGSHSGANVLTF
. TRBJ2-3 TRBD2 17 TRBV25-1 TGTGCCAGCAGTGGGGGACTAGCGGGGATACTCACAGATACGCAGTATTTT CASSGGLAGILTDTQYF
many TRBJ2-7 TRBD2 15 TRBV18 TGTGCCAGCTCACCACCGGGACTAGCGGGCCACGAGCAGTACTTC CASSPPGLAGHEQYF
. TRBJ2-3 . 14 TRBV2 TGTGCCAGCCGAGATCGGGGGTACACAGATACGCAGTATTTT CASRDRGYTDTQYF
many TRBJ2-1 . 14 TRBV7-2 TGTGCCAGCAGCTCCTCCGCCGCGTCTAATGAGCAGTTCTTC CASSSSAASNEQFF
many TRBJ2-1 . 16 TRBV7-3 TGTGCCAGCAGCTTAATCGGCGGTCGCTCCTACAATGAGCAGTTCTTC CASSLIGGRSYNEQFF
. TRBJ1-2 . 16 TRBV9 TGTGCCAGCAGCGTATCTGAGCTAATGCAGGACTATGGCTACATCTTC CASSVSELMQDYGYIF